The 10 T cell receptor beta chains below were found in one sample sequenced in a study of cytomegalovirus exposure and HLA in healthy donors. PCR primers comprised 60 Vbeta and 13 Jbeta primers. TCRdb's copy holds only in-frame clones and misses some; the assay was immunoSEQ multiplex PCR. Of more than 110,000 clones listed, 70% to 85% are singletons. The sequenced material came from PBMCs. Receptor source: a man aged 25 to 40 in good health and CMV-seropositive.

V and J are TRBV6-5 and TRBJ2-5, with 7 bases matching TRBD2. Germline CDR1 and CDR2: MNHEY and SVGAGI. Trimming at V came to 4 bases and at J to 2 bases, leaving 7 bases not matched to a gene. The CDR3 has 15 amino acids. The CDR3 is CASSSLGGVQETQYF. The CDR3 DNA sequence: TGTGCCAGCAGTTCATTGGGGGGGGTACAAGAGACCCAGTACTTC.

The chain links TRBV7-9 to TRBJ2-2; TRBD2 matches at 10 bases. With V trimmed by 5 bases and J by 1 base, 4 bases remained unmatched. CDR3 length: 16 amino acids. Germline lookup yields CDR1 SEHNR and CDR2 FQNEAQ (reference sequence). The CDR3 DNA is TGTGCCAGCAGCCCCCGGACTAGCGGGAACACCGGGGAGCTGTTTTTT. Its protein product is CASSPRTSGNTGELFF.

The chain is built from TRBV5-1 and TRBJ2-1; D might be TRBD2 (5 bases). CDR1 and CDR2 (germline): SGHRS, YFSETQ. The CDR3 length is 15 residues. Trimming removed 4 bases at V and 0 bases at J, with 11 bases between. The CDR3 DNA follows: TGCGCCAGCAGCCCTTTAGCGAGCTCCTACAATGAGCAGTTCTTC. Its translation: CASSPLASSYNEQFF.

CDR3 coding DNA: TGCAGCGTTTATACAGGGGGCGCGGATACGCAGTATTTT. Translated, it gives CSVYTGGADTQYF. V is TRBV29-1 and J is TRBJ2-3; the match to TRBD1 covers 9 bases. This CDR3 is 13 amino acids long. Germline assignment: CDR1 SQVTM and CDR2 ANQGSEA. The V and J ends lost 5 bases and 6 bases, in that order; junction bases with no gene match: 6.

The chain combines TRBV5-1 with TRBJ2-6; D uncertain. The CDR3 contains 15 residues. V gave up 4 bases and J gave up 0 bases, with 8 bases separating them. Germline V gives CDR1 SGHRS, CDR2 YFSETQ. The CDR3, as DNA: TGCGCCAGCAGCATCCTAGGCTCTGGGGCCAACGTCCTGACTTTC. Translation: CASSILGSGANVLTF.

The rearrangement joins TRBV28 to TRBJ2-7, with D possibly matching TRBD2 (6 bases). Trimming stripped 7 bases from V and 3 bases from J, with 7 bases between. Germline V gene sequence: CDR1 MDHEN, CDR2 SYDVKM. CDR3 length: 11 residues. CDR3 protein: CASNGGYEQYF. CDR3 bases: TGTGCCAGCAACGGGGGCTACGAGCAGTACTTC.

This clone was seen a single time. This chain connects TRBV30 to TRBJ2-5; D uncertain. Germline V gene data show CDR1 as GTSNPN and CDR2 as SVGIG (reference sequence). The V end was cut by 4 bases, the J end by 11 bases, with 20 bases between. The CDR3 covers 13 residues. The CDR3 protein is CAWKSQPGGEQYF. The CDR3 DNA reads TGTGCCTGGAAGAGCCAGCCCGGTGGAGAGCAGTACTTC.

This clone was detected only once. The chain recombines TRBV7-9 with TRBJ1-1; weak D call: TRBD1 (5 bases). This CDR3 comprises 14 residues. Germline V gene lookup returns CDR1 SEHNR and CDR2 FQNEAQ (reference sequence). V lost 5 bases and J lost 0, with 10 bases in between. CDR3 DNA sequence: TGTGCCAGCAGCCAGCGGGGACTGAACACTGAAGCTTTCTTT. The encoded protein is CASSQRGLNTEAFF.

This clone has just a few counts. The CDR3 bases are TGTGCCAGCAGTTCAGGGTTCCCCGAAGCTTTCTTT. Its protein product is CASSSGFPEAFF. This rearrangement joins TRBV6-6 to TRBJ1-1; D perhaps matches TRBD1 (5 bases). Trimming removed 4 bases at V and 8 bases at J, with 11 bases between. The germline V gene has CDR1 MNHNY and CDR2 SVGAGI (reference sequence). The CDR3 consists of 12 residues.

This chain uses TRBV27 with TRBJ2-7, with 7 bases aligning to TRBD2. Germline CDR1 reads MNHEY; CDR2 reads SMNVEV (reference sequence). J was trimmed by 5 bases and V by 3 bases; bases with no gene match: 7. This CDR3 region has 14 residues. The CDR3 DNA sequence: TGTGCCAGCAGTTTTCGGGGGGAAGGGGACGAGCAGTACTTC. This sequence encodes CASSFRGEGDEQYF.